This T cell receptor (beta chain) originates from a study of blood T cell repertoires in COVID-19. Repertoires were generated with immunoSEQ multiplex PCR, while TCRdb's copy carries only in-frame clones and drops some. The sample has about 110,000 clones; roughly 81% are singletons. Germline CDR1 ENHRY, CDR2 SYGVKD. The CDR3 totals 15 residues. V shed 10 bases and J 3 bases; nucleotides not matched to a gene: 14. Specimen: peripheral blood. This receptor was taken from a human donor in a cohort sampled during active COVID-19. V is TRBV10-3 and J is TRBJ2-7; TRBD1 matches at 8 bases. CDR3 nucleotide sequence: TGTGCCACAACCCGGGGTGGACAGGGAGGCTACGAGCAGTACTTC. This encodes CATTRGGQGGYEQYF.